The 21 T cell receptor beta chains presented below share a single source sample, sequenced in a study of T cell repertoires in cytomegalovirus infection. One entry per CDR3 protein results from TCRdb running MiXCR on the reads. The sample carries around 490,000 distinct CDR3 sequences, about a quarter recorded once. The sample was PBMCs. The source is a human donor in good health (CMV status not recorded). Some clones in this sample may be carry-over from other donors' samples.

This clonotype was seen many times. This chain links TRBV7-8 with TRBJ1-5; D is perhaps TRBD1 (5 bases). Trimming took 0 bases from V and 2 from J, leaving 5 bases between them. There are 14 residues in the CDR3. Germline V lookup: CDR1 SGHVS, CDR2 FQNEAQ. CDR3 sequence: CASSLAGGNQPQHF. The CDR3 region has the DNA TGTGCCAGCAGCTTAGCAGGGGGCAATCAGCCCCAGCATTTT.

In this sample, this clonotype turned up a few times. This chain connects TRBV12-3 or TRBV12-4 to TRBJ1-1; D is perhaps TRBD1 (6 bases). The CDR3 is 18 residues long. V lost 6 bases to trimming and J lost 0 bases, with 23 bases between them. CDR3 sequence reads: CASRERTWGGALNTEAFF. The CDR3 coding sequence is TGTGCCAGCAGGGAAAGAACATGGGGGGGGGCTTTGAACACTGAAGCTTTCTTT.

This chain links TRBV2 with TRBJ1-1; 9 bases are a match to TRBD1. CDR3 length: 15 amino acids. J gave up 3 bases and V 6 bases, and 8 bases lay outside the gene matches. Germline-derived CDR1 and CDR2 are SNHLY and FYNNEI. The CDR3 is CASRGRTGVDTEAFF. The DNA for the CDR3 is TGTGCCAGCAGGGGTCGGACAGGGGTCGACACTGAAGCTTTCTTT.

This clonotype was seen a few times. V is TRBV7-3 and J is TRBJ2-2; 7 positions match TRBD1. Germline V gives CDR1 SGHTA, CDR2 FQGTGA. The CDR3 has 14 amino acids. V trimming: 4 bases; J trimming: 6 bases; junction bases outside the gene matches: 5. The CDR3 nucleotides are TGTGCCAGCAGCTCGACAGGGAAGGCCGGGGAGCTGTTTTTT. Protein: CASSSTGKAGELFF.

With regard to this clonotype: At one of its ends the junction is not consistent with the germline gene, which may arise from a read error. The rearrangement uses TRBV6-6 and TRBJ2-5; 8 nucleotides agree with TRBD2. Germline CDR1 MNHNY, CDR2 SVGAGI (reference sequence). The CDR3 contains 18 residues. CDR3 nucleotides: TGTACCAGCAGTTACTCGGCTAGCGGGCCACACTTCAAAGAGACCCAGTACTTC. It encodes CTSSYSASGPHFKETQYF.

This clonotype showed up many times. The rearrangement joins TRBV11-3 to TRBJ2-3, with D perhaps matching TRBD1 or TRBD2 (5 bases each). This CDR3 is built from 14 residues. Germline CDR1 SGHNT, CDR2 YENEEA. Trimming stripped 3 bases from V and 2 bases from J, with 9 bases between. CDR3 sequence: CASSFPGPTDTQYF. The CDR3 nucleotides are TGTGCCAGCAGCTTCCCGGGGCCCACAGATACGCAGTATTTT.

This clonotype was counted between two and nine times. The chain is built from TRBV12-3 or TRBV12-4 and TRBJ2-6; 7 bases align to TRBD1. Trimming removed 6 bases from V and 0 bases from J; junction bases left unmatched: 5. The CDR3 has 16 residues. The CDR3 DNA reads as TGTGCCAGCAGCGACAGGGCCGGCTCTGGGGCCAACGTCCTGACTTTC. It yields the protein CASSDRAGSGANVLTF.

This clonotype was seen ten or more times. This sequence joins TRBV7-8 and TRBJ2-1, with 7 bases identical to TRBD2. The J segment lost 5 bases and the V segment lost 0 bases, leaving 4 bases of the junction unmatched. Germline CDR1 reads SGHVS; CDR2 reads FQNEAQ. This CDR3 has 15 residues. DNA of the CDR3: TGTGCCAGCAGCTTAGCGAGCGGGATTCACAATGAGCAGTTCTTC. This sequence encodes CASSLASGIHNEQFF.

This clonotype was seen many times. The chain combines TRBV7-9 with TRBJ2-7; 10 nucleotides line up with TRBD2. The ends lost 5 bases at V and 7 bases at J; junction bases unmatched: 11. CDR3 length: 15 residues. Germline V lookup: CDR1 SEHNR, CDR2 FQNEAQ (reference sequence). CDR3 nucleotides: TGTGCCAGCAGCCCGTGGACTAGCGGAGGTTCTGAGCAGTACTTC. Its protein product is CASSPWTSGGSEQYF.

The V and J genes are TRBV7-6 and TRBJ2-7; no clear D. Germline assignment: CDR1 SGHVS and CDR2 FNYEAQ. CDR3 length: 14 residues. Trimming left V 5 bases short and J 7 bases short, with 18 bases between. This CDR3 is CASSPSSGPWEQYF. The DNA of the CDR3 is TGTGCCAGCAGCCCGAGCTCCGGACCTTGGGAGCAGTACTTC.

This clonotype occurred a few times. The chain uses TRBV7-2 and TRBJ1-2, with 9 bases that match TRBD1. The V gene's germline CDR1 is SGHTA and CDR2 FQGNSA. There are 15 residues in the CDR3. Losses at the gene ends were 5 bases for V and 3 bases for J; bases not matched to a gene: 7. CDR3 residues: CASSADGTGYYGYTF. CDR3 in DNA: TGTGCCAGCAGCGCAGACGGGACAGGGTACTATGGCTACACCTTC.

The chain combines TRBV7-9 with TRBJ2-3, with D unclear. The CDR3 covers 14 residues. Germline assignment: CDR1 SEHNR and CDR2 FQNEAQ (reference sequence). The V end lost 1 base, the J end lost 5 bases, and 10 bases lay between the germline ends. CDR3: CASSLEFGLDTQYF. In DNA, the CDR3 is TGTGCCAGCAGCTTAGAGTTCGGGTTAGATACGCAGTATTTT.

V and J are TRBV10-3 and TRBJ1-2; D remains unclear. Trimming took off 7 bases at V and 0 bases at J, with 15 bases between the two ends. Germline V CDR1 and CDR2: ENHRY, SYGVKD. The CDR3 consists of 15 residues. CDR3 coding DNA: TGTGCCATCATTGACAAGGGATTCGCTAACTATGGCTACACCTTC. As protein: CAIIDKGFANYGYTF.

The rearrangement links TRBV28 to TRBJ1-6, with 7 bases that match TRBD1. Trimming removed 4 bases from V and 7 bases from J; junction bases left unmatched: 7. Germline V lookup: CDR1 MDHEN, CDR2 SYDVKM. This CDR3 spans 15 amino acids. For the CDR3, the DNA is TGTGCCAGCAGTTACCCGGGACAGAAAAATTCACCCCTCCACTTT. It is translated as CASSYPGQKNSPLHF.

V and J are TRBV6-2 or TRBV6-3 and TRBJ1-5; perhaps TRBD1 as D (5 bases). Germline values: CDR1 MNHEY, CDR2 SVGEGT. CDR3 length: 15 residues. V lost 6 bases and J lost 2, with 14 bases in between. CDR3 region: CASSPGQLGNQPQHF. In nucleotides, the CDR3 is TGTGCCAGCAGCCCAGGGCAGCTTGGCAATCAGCCCCAGCATTTT.

CDR3 sequence (DNA): TGCGCCAGCAGCCAACGACTAGCGGGAGGTGGGGGCAATGAGCAGTTCTTC. Its translation is CASSQRLAGGGGNEQFF. The rearrangement uses TRBV4-1 and TRBJ2-1; TRBD2 matches at 13 bases. This CDR3 spans 17 amino acids. Germline-derived CDR1 and CDR2 are MGHRA and YSYEKL. J gave up 6 bases and V 2 bases, and 7 bases lay outside the gene matches.

The chain combines TRBV18 with TRBJ2-4, with 7 bases lining up with TRBD1. This CDR3 region has 14 residues. V lost 0 bases to trimming and J lost 6 bases; unmatched junction nucleotides: 2. CDR1 and CDR2 (germline): KGHSH, LQKENI. CDR3 in amino acids: CASSPPGQTNIQYF. CDR3 nucleotides: TGTGCCAGCTCACCACCGGGACAGACAAACATTCAGTACTTC.

V is TRBV4-1 and J is TRBJ2-2, with D unresolved. V was trimmed by 5 bases and J by 3 bases, leaving 13 bases between them. The CDR3 covers 15 residues. Germline V lookup: CDR1 MGHRA, CDR2 YSYEKL. The CDR3 DNA is TGCGCCAGCAGCGTAAGGACGGGCGACACCGGGGAGCTGTTTTTT. Encoded protein: CASSVRTGDTGELFF.

The chain has TRBV19 and TRBJ1-5; the D gene is possibly TRBD1 (6 bases). Germline V gene lookup returns CDR1 LNHDA and CDR2 SQIVND (reference sequence). The ends were cut back, 2 bases at V and 7 bases at J, with 12 bases in the middle. The CDR3 spans 14 residues. CDR3 DNA: TGTGCCAGTAGTATATGGGGGGGCCGGCAGCCCCAGCATTTT. Its protein product is CASSIWGGRQPQHF.

The CDR3 coding sequence is TGTGCCAGTAAGCGGAACTCTATTTCACCCCTCCACTTT. Protein sequence: CASKRNSISPLHF. The chain couples TRBV19 to TRBJ1-6, with D unresolved. The germline V gene encodes CDR1 LNHDA and CDR2 SQIVND (reference sequence). V gave up 7 bases and J gave up 9 bases, with 13 bases separating them. This CDR3 is 13 amino acids long.

The table lists this clonotype with a few counts. V gene TRBV12-3 or TRBV12-4 combines with J gene TRBJ1-2, with D unresolved. V lost 6 bases and J lost 11, with 16 bases in between. The CDR3 is made up of 12 amino acids. CDR3 in amino acids: CASSPSDLRYTF. In DNA, the CDR3 is TGTGCCAGCAGCCCCTCCGACTTGCGTTACACCTTC.